The 26 T cell receptor beta chains given below trace back to one sample, sequenced in a study of blood T cell repertoires in COVID-19. Only in-frame clones appear in the TCRdb table, and some are missing; sequencing was by immunoSEQ multiplex PCR. This sample has some 68,000 clones, with 87% found just once. Sequencing was performed on peripheral blood. These receptors were obtained from a woman aged 45-60 years with COVID-19, enrolled during active disease.

This clone was seen once. This chain connects TRBV13 to TRBJ2-2; 9 bases line up with TRBD2. This CDR3 spans 18 amino acids. Losses at the gene ends were 5 bases for V and 6 bases for J; bases not matched to a gene: 16. Per germline, CDR1 PRHDT and CDR2 FYEKMQ (reference sequence). The CDR3 reads CASSPPSSLAGVAGELFF. CDR3 DNA: TGTGCCAGCAGCCCACCCTCGTCGTTAGCGGGAGTGGCCGGGGAGCTGTTTTTT.

The chain has TRBV28 and TRBJ2-2, with D possibly TRBD2 on 5 matching bases. CDR3 length equals 15 residues. The germline V gene has CDR1 MDHEN and CDR2 SYDVKM. V lost 5 bases and J 5 bases, leaving 15 bases between the germline ends. This chain's CDR3 is CASSRLDPGTGELFF. As DNA, the CDR3 is TGTGCCAGCAGTCGGCTGGACCCGGGAACCGGGGAGCTGTTTTTT.

V and J are TRBV11-3 and TRBJ2-3; the D gene is possibly TRBD1 (5 bases). The CDR3 loop spans 12 amino acids. Germline V gives CDR1 SGHNT, CDR2 YENEEA. V gave up 7 bases and J gave up 5 bases, with 10 bases separating them. The CDR3 spells CASNGRGDTQYF. The CDR3 nucleotides are TGTGCCAGCAACGGAAGGGGAGATACGCAGTATTTT.

Concerning this clone itself: At one of its ends the junction is not consistent with the germline gene, which may arise from a read error. As DNA, the CDR3 is TGTGCCACCAGCAGAGCCAGCTCGGGGGGATTCTTCGACTTC. Translating it yields CATSRASSGGFFDF. The chain combines TRBV15 with TRBJ2-7, with 7 bases aligning to TRBD2. Germline lookup yields CDR1 LNHNV and CDR2 YYDKDF (reference sequence). The CDR3 covers 14 residues.

This clone occurred a few times. The J gene is TRBJ1-4, the V gene TRBV28, with D tentatively TRBD1 (6 bases). V lost 10 bases and J 5 bases, leaving 14 bases between the germline ends. The V gene's germline CDR1 is MDHEN and CDR2 SYDVKM. CDR3 length: 13 residues. The CDR3 DNA follows: TGTGCCACCGACAGGCCGGGGAATGAAAAACTGTTTTTT. This codes for CATDRPGNEKLFF.

Here the CDR3 DNA reads TGTGCCATCACGGGGATCGGGGCCAACGTCCTGACTTTC. Protein sequence: CAITGIGANVLTF. The chain combines TRBV10-3 with TRBJ2-6, with D perhaps matching TRBD2 (5 bases). V shed 7 bases and J shed 4 bases, with 8 bases lying between them. The CDR3 has 13 residues. Germline CDR1 and CDR2: ENHRY and SYGVKD.

This chain uses TRBV5-1 with TRBJ2-7, with D unclear. The V and J ends lost 3 bases and 3 bases respectively, with 13 bases between them. CDR1 is SGHRS, CDR2 YFSETQ, per germline. This CDR3 contains 14 residues. CDR3 sequence: CASSSDPLVYEQYF. As DNA, the CDR3 is TGCGCCAGCAGCTCCGATCCTCTAGTCTACGAGCAGTACTTC.

In its sample, this clone was seen once. The rearrangement uses TRBV28 and TRBJ2-7, with TRBD2 matching 11 bases. The junction had 18 bases not matched to a gene; V was cut back by 6 bases and J by 8 bases. Germline values: CDR1 MDHEN, CDR2 SYDVKM. This CDR3 comprises 17 residues. In DNA, the CDR3 is TGTGCCAGCAGGCTCTCCTTAGCGGGAGGGCCGGATGTTAAGCAGTACTTC. Encoded protein: CASRLSLAGGPDVKQYF.

The V gene is TRBV6-6, the J gene TRBJ1-6; D is unresolved. The germline V and J ends were trimmed by 0 bases and 10 bases, with 7 bases remaining between them. Germline lookup yields CDR1 MNHNY and CDR2 SVGAGI (reference sequence). There are 13 residues in the CDR3. The CDR3 coding sequence is TGTGCCAGCAGTTACTCGGCGGAATCACCCCTCCACTTT. Translating gives CASSYSAESPLHF.

This clone came up a few times. The genes are TRBV5-1 and TRBJ2-7; 8 nucleotides line up with TRBD2. CDR1 and CDR2 from the germline V gene are SGHRS and YFSETQ. The CDR3 length is 15 residues. V shed 0 bases, J shed 2 bases, and the junction held 4 bases outside the gene matches. The DNA of the CDR3 is TGCGCCAGCAGCTTGGCGGCTAGCGGGCCCTACGAGCAGTACTTC. Translated: CASSLAASGPYEQYF.

The chain couples TRBV5-1 to TRBJ2-7, with 8 bases aligning to TRBD2. The CDR3 totals 14 residues. J gave up 6 bases and V 4 bases, and 9 bases lay outside the gene matches. In germline, CDR1 is SGHRS, CDR2 YFSETQ. CDR3 amino acids: CASSEVGAGVEQYF. The CDR3 region has the DNA TGCGCCAGCAGCGAAGTAGGAGCGGGAGTCGAGCAGTACTTC. Based on the CDR3 plus reference TRBV5-1 and TRBJ2-7, the full variable domain is KAGVTQTPRYLIKTRGQQVTLSCSPISGHRSVSWYQQTPGQGLQFLFEYFSETQRNKGNFPGRFSGRQFSNSRSEMNVSTLELGDSALYLCASSEVGAGVEQYFGPGTRLTVT.

The V call is TRBV28, the J call TRBJ2-7; TRBD2 aligns across 13 bases. Per germline, CDR1 MDHEN and CDR2 SYDVKM. The CDR3 spans 17 residues. The junction had 10 bases not matched to a gene; V was cut back by 5 bases and J by 3 bases. CDR3 DNA sequence: TGTGCCAGCAGTCCGCGACTAGCGGGAGGAAGTAGCTACGAGCAGTACTTC. Amino acid sequence: CASSPRLAGGSSYEQYF.

The V gene is TRBV2, the J gene TRBJ1-4, with a possible D match to TRBD1 (5 bases). V was shortened by 6 bases and J by 8 bases, with 16 bases between the two germline ends. Germline CDR1 and CDR2: SNHLY and FYNNEI. The CDR3 sequence is 14 residues long. CDR3 bases: TGTGCCAGCAGGACCGGGACGGGGGAGGAAAAACTGTTTTTT. Protein product: CASRTGTGEEKLFF.

The V call is TRBV7-9, the J call TRBJ1-6, with D uncertain. CDR3 length: 16 residues. Trimming stripped 1 base from V and 7 bases from J, with 14 bases between. Germline CDR1 and CDR2: SEHNR and FQNEAQ (reference sequence). The CDR3 region has the DNA TGTGCCAGCAGCTTAGGACTGACCCGCGGGAATTCACCCCTCCACTTT. Its translation is CASSLGLTRGNSPLHF.

The chain uses TRBV19 and TRBJ2-3; 7 bases are shared with TRBD2. With V trimmed by 3 bases and J by 6 bases, 12 bases remained unmatched. The CDR3 sequence is 16 residues long. Germline V gene data show CDR1 as LNHDA and CDR2 as SQIVND (reference sequence). The CDR3: CASSIQAGRGIDTQYF. DNA of the CDR3: TGTGCCAGTAGTATCCAAGCGGGGAGAGGGATTGATACGCAGTATTTT.

V usage is TRBV6-2 or TRBV6-3 and J usage is TRBJ1-2; TRBD1 might be the D (6 bases). CDR1 MNHEY and CDR2 SVGEGT come from the germline V gene. This CDR3 spans 15 amino acids. V was trimmed by 5 bases and J by 6 bases, leaving 19 bases between them. The CDR3 sequence is CASSLHRQEKDGYTF. The CDR3 DNA is TGTGCCAGCAGTCTACACAGACAGGAGAAAGATGGCTACACCTTC.

The chain is built from TRBV2 and TRBJ2-5; 9 bases match TRBD1. This CDR3 contains 15 residues. CDR1 and CDR2 from the germline V gene are SNHLY and FYNNEI. V shed 6 bases, J shed 4 bases, and the junction held 9 bases outside the gene matches. The CDR3 loop reads CASREDRGSGETQYF. CDR3 nucleotide sequence: TGTGCCAGCAGGGAGGACAGGGGATCGGGAGAGACCCAGTACTTC.

V gene TRBV28 combines with J gene TRBJ1-5; the D gene is possibly TRBD1 (5 bases). Trimming stripped 7 bases from V and 0 bases from J, with 19 bases between. The V gene's germline CDR1 is MDHEN and CDR2 SYDVKM. This CDR3 is built from 17 residues. CDR3 residues: CASINGPQGISNQPQHF. CDR3 DNA sequence: TGTGCCAGCATAAACGGCCCGCAGGGAATTAGCAATCAGCCCCAGCATTTT. Filled out from reference TRBV28 and TRBJ1-5, the complete variable domain reads DVKVTQSSRYLVKRTGEKVFLECVQDMDHENMFWYRQDPGLGLRLIYFSYDVKMKEKGDIPEGYSVSREKKERFSLILESASTNQTSMYLCASINGPQGISNQPQHFGDGTRLSIL.

This chain joins TRBV6-2 or TRBV6-3 and TRBJ2-7; no reliable D call. V lost 4 bases and J 2 bases, leaving 12 bases between the germline ends. Looked up from germline, CDR1 is MNHEY and CDR2 is SVGEGT. CDR3 length: 14 amino acids. CDR3 in amino acids: CASSWAGVPYEQYF. CDR3 nucleotide sequence: TGTGCCAGCAGTTGGGCAGGCGTCCCCTACGAGCAGTACTTC.

This clone turned up a few times. The chain employs TRBV19 and TRBJ2-2; a possible D gene is TRBD1 (5 bases). Trimming removed 2 bases at V and 0 bases at J, with 10 bases between. Germline CDR1 and CDR2: LNHDA and SQIVND (reference sequence). This CDR3 has 16 residues. The CDR3 loop is CASSIQGTSNTGELFF. The CDR3 bases are TGTGCCAGTAGTATACAGGGAACGTCGAACACCGGGGAGCTGTTTTTT.

This sequence joins TRBV19 and TRBJ2-1, with TRBD2 identical over 9 bases. The germline CDR1 and CDR2 sequences are LNHDA and SQIVND (reference sequence). Losses at the gene ends were 5 bases for V and 7 bases for J; bases not matched to a gene: 6. The CDR3 length is 14 residues. The CDR3 reads CASSRGTSINEQFF. The CDR3 coding sequence is TGTGCCAGTAGTCGGGGGACTAGCATTAATGAGCAGTTCTTC.

This CDR3 is CASSFVRTTGELFF. CDR3 bases: TGTGCCAGCAGCTTTGTTCGGACTACCGGGGAGCTGTTTTTT. The gene calls are TRBV7-2 and TRBJ2-2; D may be TRBD2 (5 bases). Germline lookup yields CDR1 SGHTA and CDR2 FQGNSA. CDR3 size: 14 residues. Trimming removed 3 bases at V and 5 bases at J, with 10 bases between.

The chain is built from TRBV9 and TRBJ2-3; 15 bases align to TRBD2. The germline V gene encodes CDR1 SGDLS and CDR2 YYNGEE. The CDR3 runs 21 residues. V was clipped by 1 base and J by 3 bases; unmatched bases: 15. The CDR3 reads CASSVKPRTSGRARSTDTQYF. The CDR3 DNA follows: TGTGCCAGCAGCGTAAAACCCCGGACTAGCGGGAGGGCCCGGTCGACAGATACGCAGTATTTT.

V and J are TRBV29-1 and TRBJ2-3, with 8 bases lining up with TRBD1. The CDR3 contains 14 residues. V lost 5 bases and J lost 8; bases outside the gene matches: 12. Germline V gene data show CDR1 as SQVTM and CDR2 as ANQGSEA. The chain's CDR3 is CSVSNLGQGGTQYF. The CDR3 DNA follows: TGCAGCGTTTCTAACCTAGGACAGGGCGGTACGCAGTATTTT.

The chain employs TRBV30 and TRBJ2-1; 12 nucleotides line up with TRBD2. Looked up from germline, CDR1 is GTSNPN and CDR2 is SVGIG (reference sequence). Unmatched junction bases numbered 11, after V lost 2 bases and J lost 9 bases. This CDR3 region has 16 residues. The CDR3 DNA follows: TGTGCCTGGAGTCAAGGACTAGCGGGAATCGGTGGTGAGCAGTTCTTC. This gives the protein CAWSQGLAGIGGEQFF.

The chain uses TRBV7-2 and TRBJ1-4; maybe TRBD1 (6 bases). Trimming stripped 1 base from V and 7 bases from J, with 7 bases between. Germline CDR1 SGHTA, CDR2 FQGNSA. The CDR3 sequence is 13 residues long. The CDR3 nucleotides are TGTGCCAGCAGCTTAGTAGGGGGTGAAAAACTGTTTTTT. Protein: CASSLVGGEKLFF.